These 24 T cell receptor beta chains were sequenced from one sample in a study of T cells in Graves' hyperthyroidism and ophthalmopathy. From RNA transcripts, TCR beta CDR3 regions were amplified. The HTBI primer set served for first-round RT-PCR of the TCR CDR3. TCRdb itself ran the multiplex PCR reads through MiXCR, one entry per CDR3 protein. The repertoire has more than 500,000 distinct CDR3 sequences, over 45% of them found once; the top ten carry 35% to 50%. Sequenced input: peripheral blood or thyroid tissue (not recorded which). The receptor set was obtained from an adult woman with Graves' disease, either hyperthyroidism or ophthalmopathy (not recorded which).

The chain combines TRBV2 with TRBJ1-6, with 9 bases aligning to TRBD1. The CDR3 consists of 15 residues. From germline, CDR1 is SNHLY and CDR2 FYNNEI. The junction had 8 bases not matched to a gene; V was cut back by 6 bases and J by 8 bases. The CDR3 coding sequence is TGTGCCAGCAGCTTAGTCGGGACAGGGTATTCACCCCTCCACTTT. Encoded protein: CASSLVGTGYSPLHF.

This clonotype was seen ten or more times. The CDR3 sequence is CASSLEWVPGQPRGYTF. CDR3 in DNA: TGTGCCAGCAGCTTGGAGTGGGTACCAGGCCAACCTAGAGGCTACACCTTC. This chain connects TRBV7-9 to TRBJ1-2; D unresolved. Germline values: CDR1 SEHNR, CDR2 FQNEAQ (reference sequence). V dropped 3 bases and J dropped 8 bases, with 25 bases sitting between them. The CDR3 loop spans 17 amino acids.

The gene calls are TRBV29-1 and TRBJ1-2, with D perhaps TRBD1 (5 bases). This CDR3 is 14 amino acids long. Germline V gene data show CDR1 as SQVTM and CDR2 as ANQGSEA. V shed 4 bases and J shed 6 bases, with 18 bases lying between them. CDR3 nucleotide sequence: TGCAGCGTTGGGCGAGACCCCAGAGGGGATGGCTACACCTTC. The encoded protein is CSVGRDPRGDGYTF.

This clonotype was recorded many times. This chain uses TRBV4-2 with TRBJ1-5; TRBD1 might be the D (5 bases). The CDR3 extends over 17 amino acids. Germline-derived CDR1 and CDR2 are LGHNA and YNFKEQ. The V gene lost 3 bases and the J gene lost 8 bases, with 23 bases spanning the gap. CDR3 loop: CASSQGSGEWVMEPQHF. CDR3 coding DNA: TGTGCCAGCAGCCAGGGGTCGGGGGAATGGGTTATGGAGCCCCAGCATTTT.

V and J are TRBV7-9 and TRBJ2-7; a weak D match, TRBD2 (7 bases). V gave up 5 bases and J gave up 2 bases, with 22 bases separating them. This CDR3 contains 17 residues. Germline V gives CDR1 SEHNR, CDR2 FQNEAQ (reference sequence). The CDR3 region is CASSQDLGGGVTYEQYF. CDR3 DNA sequence: TGTGCCAGCAGCCAAGATCTAGGGGGGGGGGTCACCTACGAGCAGTACTTC.

This clonotype was detected ten times or more. The chain is built from TRBV29-1 and TRBJ1-3; tentative D call: TRBD1 (5 bases). The ends were cut back, 4 bases at V and 2 bases at J, with 12 bases in the middle. The germline gives CDR1 SQVTM, CDR2 ANQGSEA. The CDR3 covers 14 residues. CDR3 residues: CSVGIGAAGNTIYF. The CDR3 DNA follows: TGCAGCGTTGGTATAGGGGCTGCTGGAAACACCATATATTTT.

The sample holds a few counts of this clonotype. The V and J genes are TRBV10-2 and TRBJ2-1, with D tentatively TRBD2 (6 bases). This CDR3 is 13 amino acids long. The V end was cut by 6 bases, the J end by 6 bases, with 12 bases between. Germline V gene data show CDR1 as WSHSY and CDR2 as SAAADI. DNA for the CDR3: TGCGCCAGCAGGACGAGGACTACCAATGAGCAGTTCTTC. It translates to CASRTRTTNEQFF.

The V gene is TRBV25-1, the J gene TRBJ1-1; D perhaps matches TRBD1 (5 bases). V lost 3 bases to trimming and J lost 7 bases, with 12 bases between them. The CDR3 runs to 13 residues. CDR1 and CDR2 from the germline V gene are MGHDK and SYGVNS. CDR3 DNA sequence: TGTGCCAGCAGTGAGGGGGTGACAGATGAAGCTTTCTTT. Its translation: CASSEGVTDEAFF. Together with reference TRBV25-1 and TRBJ1-1, the CDR3 gives the full variable domain: EADIYQTPRYLVIGTGKKITLECSQTMGHDKMYWYQQDPGMELHLIHYSYGVNSTEKGDLSSESTVSRIRTEHFPLTLESARPSHTSQYLCASSEGVTDEAFFGQGTRLTVV.

This clonotype showed up many times. V and J are TRBV15 and TRBJ1-1; D gene unclear. Trimming removed 0 bases from V and 0 bases from J, with 11 bases in between. CDR1 is LNHNV, CDR2 YYDKDF, per germline (reference sequence). The CDR3 consists of 16 residues. In DNA, the CDR3 is TGTGCCACCAGCAGAGACCAGGCGAACCTGAACACTGAAGCTTTCTTT. Its translation: CATSRDQANLNTEAFF.

Ten or more counts support this clonotype. The chain's CDR3 is CASSAALDRESFF. CDR3 DNA sequence: TGTGCCAGCTCCGCAGCCTTGGACAGGGAAAGTTTCTTT. The chain recombines TRBV6-5 with TRBJ1-1; TRBD1 aligns across 8 bases. V trimming: 8 bases; J trimming: 13 bases; junction bases outside the gene matches: 15. Germline CDR1 is MNHEY and CDR2 is SVGAGI. The CDR3 totals 13 residues.

This clonotype was observed many times. The gene calls are TRBV2 and TRBJ2-5; 7 nucleotides match TRBD2. V shed 8 bases and J 5 bases; nucleotides not matched to a gene: 14. CDR3 length equals 15 residues. Germline V lookup: CDR1 SNHLY, CDR2 FYNNEI. The CDR3 nucleotides read TGTGCCAGCGGAGCCCTAGGGGAGGGAGTCGAGACCCAGTACTTC. Translating gives CASGALGEGVETQYF.

This clonotype was counted at least ten times. V usage is TRBV7-3 and J usage is TRBJ1-1; D unresolved. Germline V gene lookup returns CDR1 SGHTA and CDR2 FQGTGA. Deletions cut 1 base from V and 0 bases from J, with 9 bases between. This CDR3 comprises 15 residues. The DNA of the CDR3 is TGTGCCAGCAGCTTAAGACGGGTCATGAACACTGAAGCTTTCTTT. This codes for CASSLRRVMNTEAFF. Full variable domain (outside the CDR3, taken from reference TRBV7-3 and TRBJ1-1): GAGVSQTPSNKVTEKGKYVELRCDPISGHTALYWYRQSLGQGPEFLIYFQGTGAADDSGLPNDRFFAVRPEGSVSTLKIQRTERGDSAVYLCASSLRRVMNTEAFFGQGTRLTVV.

This clonotype occurred many times. A clone one base away is much larger, so this may be a read error. The chain carries TRBV28 and TRBJ1-2; D remains unclear. This CDR3 comprises 12 residues. Per the germline V gene, CDR1 is MDHEN and CDR2 is SYDVKM. V lost 5 bases and J lost 7, with 11 bases in between. The CDR3 nucleotides read TGTGCCAGCAGTCAAGGACGGGGTGGCTACACCTTC. Its protein is CASSQGRGGYTF.

This clonotype was counted at least ten times. This chain connects TRBV6-5 to TRBJ1-5; 8 bases map to TRBD1. The CDR3 has 15 amino acids. Germline V gives CDR1 MNHEY, CDR2 SVGAGI. Unmatched junction bases numbered 10, after V lost 6 bases and J lost 6 bases. The CDR3 sequence is CASRSGTGGVQPQHF. In DNA, the CDR3 is TGTGCCAGCAGGTCCGGGACAGGAGGAGTTCAGCCCCAGCATTTT.

A word on this clonotype: A much larger clone differs from this one at a single base, so this may be a read error. This chain links TRBV5-4 with TRBJ2-5, with 9 nucleotides matching TRBD2. The J segment lost 5 bases and the V segment lost 0 bases, leaving 8 bases of the junction unmatched. The V gene's germline CDR1 is SGHNT and CDR2 YYREEE (reference sequence). CDR3 size: 16 residues. The CDR3 coding sequence is TGTGCCAGCAGCTTGGTTCATAGCGGGAGCTGGGAGACCCAGTACTTC. This sequence encodes CASSLVHSGSWETQYF.

V is TRBV29-1 and J is TRBJ1-5; maybe TRBD1 (6 bases). The V gene lost 7 bases and the J gene lost 7 bases, with 11 bases spanning the gap. The CDR3 is made up of 11 amino acids. Germline lookup yields CDR1 SQVTM and CDR2 ANQGSEA. The CDR3 coding sequence is TGCAGCGCAGGGGATGGCCAGCCCCAGCATTTT. Protein product: CSAGDGQPQHF.

The chain has TRBV5-1 and TRBJ1-2; 8 bases align to TRBD1. The CDR3 spans 13 residues. The V gene end was trimmed by 4 bases and the J gene end by 8 bases; junction bases not matched to a gene: 7. The V gene's germline CDR1 is SGHRS and CDR2 YFSETQ. CDR3 sequence (DNA): TGCGCCAGCAGCAAAGGACAGGGCTGGGGCTACACCTTC. Protein sequence: CASSKGQGWGYTF. The complete variable domain, with remaining parts taken from reference TRBV5-1 and TRBJ1-2, reads KAGVTQTPRYLIKTRGQQVTLSCSPISGHRSVSWYQQTPGQGLQFLFEYFSETQRNKGNFPGRFSGRQFSNSRSEMNVSTLELGDSALYLCASSKGQGWGYTFGSGTRLTVV.

The chain couples TRBV3-1 to TRBJ2-6; a possible D gene is TRBD1 (5 bases). Germline CDR1 LGHDT, CDR2 YNNKEL (reference sequence). Trimming left V 2 bases short and J 2 bases short, with 13 bases between. The CDR3 has 17 residues. CDR3 nucleotides: TGTGCCAGCAGCCAAAGGGCTCAGGGAACTGGGGCCAACGTCCTGACTTTC. This encodes CASSQRAQGTGANVLTF. Supplemented by reference TRBV3-1 and TRBJ2-6, the full variable domain reads DTAVSQTPKYLVTQMGNDKSIKCEQNLGHDTMYWYKQDSKKFLKIMFSYNNKELIINETVPNRFSPKSPDKAHLNLHINSLELGDSAVYFCASSQRAQGTGANVLTFGAGSRLTVL.

This sequence joins TRBV9 and TRBJ2-7, with TRBD2 identical over 13 bases. The V and J ends lost 4 bases and 4 bases, in that order; junction bases with no gene match: 8. CDR3 size: 16 residues. Germline V gives CDR1 SGDLS, CDR2 YYNGEE. The CDR3 DNA reads TGTGCCAGCAGCTCGAGTCGGACTAGCGGGAGTTACGAGCAGTACTTC. Protein: CASSSSRTSGSYEQYF.

J is TRBJ1-4 and V is TRBV7-2; D gene unclear. Deletions cut 3 bases from V and 3 bases from J, with 11 bases between. Germline V gives CDR1 SGHTA, CDR2 FQGNSA. This CDR3 is built from 15 residues. For the CDR3, the DNA is TGTGCCAGCAGCTTTGGGCAGGAGCCTAATGAAAAACTGTTTTTT. This sequence encodes CASSFGQEPNEKLFF.

This chain connects TRBV9 to TRBJ1-1; 9 bases are shared with TRBD1. Germline trimming cut 3 bases from V and 0 bases from J; bases unmatched to any gene: 12. The germline V gene has CDR1 SGDLS and CDR2 YYNGEE. The CDR3 contains 18 residues. The CDR3 sequence: CASSEPSGQGKLNTEAFF. CDR3 DNA: TGTGCCAGCAGCGAGCCCTCGGGACAGGGAAAATTGAACACTGAAGCTTTCTTT.

The chain combines TRBV24-1 with TRBJ1-2, with 9 bases lining up with TRBD1. The CDR3 spans 12 residues. CDR1 and CDR2 from the germline V gene are KGHDR and SFDVKD. DNA of the CDR3: TGTGCTACCCGGGGACAGGGCTCTGGAAACACCTTC. This encodes CATRGQGSGNTF.

In this sample, this clonotype turned up many times. This rearrangement joins TRBV12-3 or TRBV12-4 to TRBJ2-5, with D possibly matching TRBD2 (7 bases). Trimming shortened V by 4 bases and J by 4 bases, and 13 bases separated the two germline ends. The CDR3 is 14 residues long. The CDR3 loop reads CASSSGGFVETQYF. The CDR3 DNA follows: TGTGCCAGCAGTTCGGGGGGCTTCGTAGAGACCCAGTACTTC.

Many counts were recorded for this clonotype. The chain couples TRBV7-2 to TRBJ1-4; no definite D call. CDR1 is SGHTA, CDR2 FQGNSA, per germline. This CDR3 spans 15 amino acids. The ends were cut back, 5 bases at V and 0 bases at J, with 10 bases in the middle. The CDR3 region is CASSPRWATNEKLFF. In DNA form, the CDR3 reads TGTGCCAGCAGCCCCAGGTGGGCAACTAATGAAAAACTGTTTTTT.